This T cell receptor beta chain was profiled in a study of identical twins (dated by TCRdb to 2015 to 2016). Regarding the research as a whole: To test whether fetal clonotypes persist, the study used deep sequencing on TCR alpha and beta repertoires from monozygotic twins, unrelated adults of various ages, and cord blood. Replicate twin experiments were performed at different times using different library preparation protocols to rule out contamination.

The junction shows trimming of 5 bases on V and 7 bases on J, and the gene matches do not reach 8 bases of it. The CDR3 covers 14 residues, taking in both the cysteine and the phenylalanine. The kept DNA is CDR3 alone, 42 bases in frame from the first base. Only healthy Caucasian donors were included. Three unrelated non-twin adults were additionally sequenced: a male aged 18 to 29, a male aged 50 to 59 and a female aged 50 to 59. Using Miltenyi CD45RO+ enrichment and human naive T-cell isolation kits, memory (CD45RO+) and naive T cells were isolated from PBMC. The receptor library was made with 5' RACE. The data were produced on an Illumina HiSeq 2000. Template switching introduced a universal primer binding site; the final cDNA contained a unique molecular identifier, enabling accurate counting of TCR cDNA molecules. Specific primers in the conserved constant-segment region were used to synthesize first-strand cDNA for TCR alpha and beta chains. To control for contamination, every cDNA library was double barcoded, receiving both a SMART-Mk sample barcode and Illumina barcodes. Two successive PCR steps introduced TruSeq adapter sequences along with Illumina sample barcodes. The Illumina HiSeq platform was used with custom primers to sequence TCR alpha and beta cDNA libraries. As for the original processing: Unique molecular identifiers were extracted from raw reads with MiGEC, and CDR3 positions were determined with MiXCR. Recombination models were inferred per individual with the repgenHMM and IGoR tools using an EM algorithm. The tcR package in R was used for shared clonotype analysis, with sharing normalized by the product of cloneset sizes. To study raw recombination without the effects of thymic and clonal selection, out-of-frame nonproductive sequences were analyzed. The raw public data were reprocessed by TCRdb itself: fastp quality trimming at Q25, MiXCR clonotype calling, in-frame beta chains only. One record per CDR3 amino acid sequence lists the most common genes and DNA. These V and J calls derive from TCRdb rather than the authors' analysis. The sample yields hundreds of thousands of distinct CDR3 sequences; approximately 6% were counted once. Jointly, the top ten make up 1.5% to 2% of the sample.

About this clonotype itself: Its specific antigen is unknown. Base qualities are not recorded, but no much larger clone differs from it by a single base.

The paper as a whole reports these results and caveats: In monozygotic twins, recombination models systematically underestimated out-of-frame TCR alpha sharing, but the models matched the sharing seen between unrelated individuals. Fewer insertions were carried by abundant cord blood beta clonotypes, a similar but weaker trend appeared in young adult naive repertoires, and no such trend appeared in memory repertoires. The excess sharing between twins in beta out-of-frame sequences was weaker because fewer shared sequences reduced the signal-to-noise ratio. Zero-insertion analyses could be partly confounded by invariant T cells such as MAIT and iNKT, although diverse VJ usage argued against such confounding for most clonotypes. Compared with coincidental sharing between unrelated individuals, an excess of low generation-probability sequences was observed among out-of-frame TCR alpha sequences shared between twins. Because the same donors could not be followed over many years, the conclusions relied on cross-sectional statistical analysis.

Here the chain combines TRBV12-3 or TRBV12-4 and TRBJ1-2; 9 of the junction bases match TRBD1. This TCR derives from a man aged 18 to 30 in good health. The specimen sequenced was naive T cells sorted from blood. This specimen's cell subset or site label, per the study, means: cells isolated with a human naive T-cell isolation kit. The nucleotide sequence reads as follows: TGTGCCAGCAGTCCGACAGGGGGAGCAGGTGGCTACACCTTC. Translation gives CASSPTGGAGGYTF.